The clone carrying this TCR beta chain showed up many times. TCRdb fed the multiplex PCR reads into MiXCR, producing one record per CDR3 protein. The table lists 200,000 to 250,000 distinct CDR3 sequences, less than 40% of them singletons. The data belong to a study of breast tumors, draining lymph nodes, adjacent tissues. Axillary draining lymph nodes of breast cancer patients supplied the node samples. Germline V gene lookup returns CDR1 SGHAT and CDR2 FQNNGV. The V and J ends lost 5 bases and 3 bases, in that order; junction bases with no gene match: 6. The CDR3 covers 15 residues. The TCR sequence derives from a female donor with breast cancer. Some clones in this sample may be carry-over from other donors' samples. The sequencing input was axillary lymph node tissue. The gene calls are TRBV11-2 and TRBJ2-5; 10 bases are shared with TRBD1. The CDR3: CASSPGQGEKETQYF. Written as DNA, the CDR3 is TGTGCCAGCAGCCCCGGACAGGGGGAAAAAGAGACCCAGTACTTC.